The sequence of this T cell receptor (beta chain) was determined in a study of blood T cell repertoires in COVID-19. Libraries were prepared by immunoSEQ multiplex PCR; TCRdb keeps only in-frame clonotypes and omits some of them. This repertoire shows some 320,000 clones, 85% found once; its top ten account for 1.5% to 2%. Germline CDR1 reads SGHDT; CDR2 reads YYEEEE. J gave up 3 bases and V 3 bases, and 4 bases lay outside the gene matches. This CDR3 has 16 amino acids. The clonotype originates from a woman in her thirties who had been exposed to COVID-19. The sequenced sample consisted of PBMCs or T cells enriched from blood (not recorded which). The rearrangement uses TRBV5-6 and TRBJ2-2; 11 nucleotides agree with TRBD2. CDR3 sequence (DNA): TGTGCCAGCAGCTCCTTACTAGCGGGGGACACCGGGGAGCTGTTTTTT. As protein: CASSSLLAGDTGELFF.